This TCR beta chain was captured in a study of T cells expressing NK-cell markers. The germline CDR1 and CDR2 sequences are LNHDA and SQIVND (reference sequence). The CDR3 is 15 residues long. TCRdb reprocessed the 5' RACE reads and keeps a single row for each CDR3 protein, giving no DNA. The sample shows 400,000 to 500,000 distinct CDR3 sequences, and approximately 6.8% sits with its ten largest clones. Sequencing was performed on blood T cells: a sorted CD56 or NKG2C T cell subset, CD4+ or CD8+ T cells, or bulk PBMC T cells (not recorded which). This chain links TRBV19 with TRBJ2-1; TCRdb's assignment of TRBD2 cannot be checked, as there is no DNA. This clonotype was sampled from a woman between 18 and 70 years old in good health. The chain's CDR3 is CASSRASGPYNEQFF. Supplemented by reference TRBV19 and TRBJ2-1, the full variable domain reads DGGITQSPKYLFRKEGQNVTLSCEQNLNHDAMYWYRQDPGQGLRLIYYSQIVNDFQKGDIAEGYSVSREKKESFPLTVTSAQKNPTAFYLCASSRASGPYNEQFFGPGTRLTVL.